Below are 5 T cell receptor beta chains sequenced from a single sample in a study of cytomegalovirus exposure and HLA in healthy donors. The PCR made use of 60 Vbeta and 13 Jbeta primers. Generated by immunoSEQ multiplex PCR, the TCRdb table keeps only in-frame clones and is missing some. The table has around 130,000 clones, roughly four fifths seen once. The specimen sequenced was PBMCs. These receptor sequences come from a male donor in good health and CMV-seropositive.

The chain couples TRBV11-2 to TRBJ2-1; 8 nucleotides agree with TRBD2. The V gene end was trimmed by 2 bases and the J gene end by 7 bases; junction bases not matched to a gene: 7. The CDR3 covers 15 residues. Germline assignment: CDR1 SGHAT and CDR2 FQNNGV. The CDR3 region is CASSLTSGHLNEQFF. DNA of the CDR3: TGTGCCAGCAGCTTAACTAGCGGACACCTTAATGAGCAGTTCTTC. Full variable domain (missing parts from reference TRBV11-2 and TRBJ2-1): EAGVAQSPRYKIIEKRQSVAFWCNPISGHATLYWYQQILGQGPKLLIQFQNNGVVDDSQLPKDRFSAERLKGVDSTLKIQPAKLEDSAVYLCASSLTSGHLNEQFFGPGTRLTVL.

Regarding this clone: This specimen includes other DNA sequences encoding the same CDR3. The chain has TRBV28 and TRBJ2-3; 7 bases are shared with TRBD2. The germline CDR1 and CDR2 sequences are MDHEN and SYDVKM. With V trimmed by 4 bases and J by 0 bases, 4 bases remained unmatched. The CDR3 covers 15 residues. In DNA form, the CDR3 reads TGTGCCAGCAGTTCTAGCGGCGCTAGCACAGATACGCAGTATTTT. This sequence encodes CASSSSGASTDTQYF.

The chain couples TRBV28 to TRBJ1-5, with a weak D call TRBD1 (6 bases). Germline assignment: CDR1 MDHEN and CDR2 SYDVKM. The CDR3 contains 16 residues. V lost 9 bases and J 4 bases, leaving 22 bases between the germline ends. The CDR3 DNA reads TGTGCCAGTAGTCCGTCCCCTCACAGGGAGAATCAGCCCCAGCATTTT. This encodes CASSPSPHRENQPQHF.

The J gene is TRBJ2-5, the V gene TRBV28, with 10 bases aligning to TRBD2. The CDR3 runs 16 residues. The V gene end was trimmed by 0 bases and the J gene end by 1 base; junction bases not matched to a gene: 2. Germline V CDR1 and CDR2: MDHEN, SYDVKM. CDR3: CASSLWLAGVQETQYF. CDR3 nucleotide sequence: TGTGCCAGCAGTTTATGGCTAGCGGGGGTCCAAGAGACCCAGTACTTC.

V usage is TRBV28 and J usage is TRBJ1-1; possible D gene TRBD1, 5 bases. V was cut by 8 bases and J by 6 bases, with 13 bases left in between. This CDR3 has 12 residues. The germline V gene has CDR1 MDHEN and CDR2 SYDVKM. The CDR3 nucleotides read TGTGCCAGCCGAAAACCAGGGTCTGAAGCTTTCTTT. Residues: CASRKPGSEAFF.